The 27 T cell receptor beta chains below come from one sample, sequenced in a study of sequential checkpoint blockade in melanoma. Some clones are missing from TCRdb's copy, which holds only in-frame ones; the method was immunoSEQ multiplex PCR. The sample lists approximately 14,000 clones; 77% were seen once. Documented treatment: randomized to nivolumab then ipilimumab (arm A) or the reverse (arm B). Sequenced material: CD8+ T cells sorted from blood (inferred from file names), taken from a patient given nivolumab and ipilimumab in sequence. These receptors were taken from a human donor with melanoma.

The J gene is TRBJ2-5, the V gene TRBV5-6; D is unresolved. The DNA end is a closer match to TRBJ2-7, so the J assignment may be wrong. CDR3 size: 12 residues. Germline V gives CDR1 SGHDT, CDR2 YYEEEE. In nucleotides, the CDR3 is TGTGCCAGCAGCTTGGTAGGAGTCGAGCAGTACTTC. Protein: CASSLVGVEQYF.

V gene TRBV7-9 combines with J gene TRBJ1-1; 7 bases match TRBD1. Germline V gene data show CDR1 as SEHNR and CDR2 as FQNEAQ (reference sequence). CDR3 length: 12 amino acids. After removal of 3 bases from V and 7 bases from J, the junction contained 2 bases not matched to a gene. The chain's CDR3 is CASSFSGGEAFF. CDR3 bases: TGTGCCAGCAGCTTCTCAGGGGGTGAAGCTTTCTTT.

This clone occurred a few times. The V gene is TRBV7-3, the J gene TRBJ1-2; 7 positions match TRBD1. Germline V gene lookup returns CDR1 SGHTA and CDR2 FQGTGA. The CDR3 runs to 11 residues. J was trimmed by 9 bases and V by 4 bases; bases with no gene match: 2. CDR3 residues: CASSWTGSYTF. CDR3 nucleotides: TGTGCCAGCAGCTGGACAGGAAGCTACACCTTC.

The chain has TRBV27 and TRBJ1-2; D unclear. V was shortened by 3 bases and J by 6 bases, with 8 bases between the two germline ends. The CDR3 has 12 residues. Per the germline V gene, CDR1 is MNHEY and CDR2 is SMNVEV (reference sequence). CDR3 residues: CASSFQEDGYTF. DNA of the CDR3: TGTGCCAGCAGTTTTCAGGAGGATGGCTACACCTTC.

The rearrangement uses TRBV30 and TRBJ2-7, with a tentative D call TRBD1 (5 bases). The V gene lost 1 base and the J gene lost 3 bases, with 16 bases spanning the gap. This CDR3 spans 15 amino acids. The germline V gene has CDR1 GTSNPN and CDR2 SVGIG (reference sequence). CDR3 DNA sequence: TGTGCCTGGAGTGCGGACACCCCCTTTAACTACGAGCAGTACTTC. It codes for CAWSADTPFNYEQYF.

The sample holds a few counts of this clone. The chain uses TRBV4-3 and TRBJ1-4; TRBD1 matches at 8 bases. Germline loops: CDR1 LGHNA, CDR2 YSLEER. The CDR3 is 15 residues long. Germline trimming cut 4 bases from V and 10 bases from J; bases unmatched to any gene: 11. This CDR3 reads CASSPGSGQGAKLFF. The CDR3 DNA is TGCGCCAGCAGCCCAGGCAGCGGACAGGGTGCAAAACTGTTTTTT.

The chain couples TRBV23-1 to TRBJ2-7, with 9 positions matching TRBD1. TRBV23-1 is sorted into the ORF group, with uncertain function. Trimming cost V 0 bases and J 1 base; bases outside gene matches: 1. This CDR3 comprises 15 residues. Here the CDR3 DNA reads TGCGCCAGCAGTCAATCCGGGACAGGGTCCTACGAGCAGTACTTC. Residues: CASSQSGTGSYEQYF.

J is TRBJ2-7 and V is TRBV29-1, with 9 bases that match TRBD1. With 1 base clipped from V and 4 bases from J, the junction kept 14 bases outside the gene matches. This CDR3 contains 17 residues. Looked up from germline, CDR1 is SQVTM and CDR2 is ANQGSEA. The CDR3 DNA reads TGCAGCGTTGAAGCTCCGGGACAGGGATTCGGCGGGTACGAGCAGTACTTC. This sequence encodes CSVEAPGQGFGGYEQYF.

Here the CDR3 reads CASSQEAGRDTGELFF. The CDR3 nucleotides are TGCGCCAGCAGCCAAGAAGCGGGTCGGGACACCGGGGAGCTGTTTTTT. The V call is TRBV4-1, the J call TRBJ2-2, with TRBD2 as a possible D gene (6 bases). Germline V lookup: CDR1 MGHRA, CDR2 YSYEKL. The CDR3 is made up of 16 amino acids. Trimming removed 0 bases at V and 3 bases at J, with 11 bases between.

The V and J genes are TRBV25-1 and TRBJ2-2, with TRBD1 matching 8 bases. V shed 5 bases and J 5 bases; nucleotides not matched to a gene: 7. This CDR3 region has 15 residues. The germline CDR1 and CDR2 sequences are MGHDK and SYGVNS. CDR3 loop: CASSRDRRLTGELFF. CDR3 DNA sequence: TGTGCCAGCAGTAGGGACAGGCGGTTGACCGGGGAGCTGTTTTTT.

V is TRBV5-6 and J is TRBJ1-2; D gene ambiguous. V was pared by 0 bases and J by 4 bases, with 10 bases between. The CDR3 spans 14 residues. The germline gives CDR1 SGHDT, CDR2 YYEEEE. The CDR3 region is CASSLGGGPYGYTF. The DNA for the CDR3 is TGTGCCAGCAGCTTGGGAGGAGGACCCTATGGCTACACCTTC.

This chain joins TRBV19 and TRBJ2-5, with 12 bases matching TRBD2. Germline V gene data show CDR1 as LNHDA and CDR2 as SQIVND (reference sequence). The CDR3 extends over 15 amino acids. With V trimmed by 6 bases and J by 3 bases, 5 bases remained unmatched. The CDR3 DNA reads as TGTGCCAGTAGACCCGGACTAGCGGGAAAAGAGACCCAGTACTTC. It specifies CASRPGLAGKETQYF.

The chain carries TRBV29-1 and TRBJ2-7; D might be TRBD1 (6 bases). The CDR3 contains 14 residues. Trimming removed 3 bases from V and 2 bases from J, with 14 bases in between. In germline, CDR1 is SQVTM, CDR2 ANQGSEA. The CDR3 DNA is TGCAGCGTTGAGGGGGCGGACAGTACCTACGAGCAGTACTTC. Encoded protein: CSVEGADSTYEQYF.

V usage is TRBV21-1 and J usage is TRBJ2-7; the D call of TRBD2 is as the table states it, not checked on the DNA. TRBV21-1 has pseudogene status. This CDR3 contains 13 residues. The CDR3 region is CASSNRDSREQYF. CDR3 DNA: TGTGCCAGCAGCAACCGGGACTCCCGCGAGCAGTACTTC.

This clone was detected only a few times. V and J are TRBV14 and TRBJ2-7; 9 nucleotides line up with TRBD2. V lost 3 bases to trimming and J lost 3 bases; unmatched junction nucleotides: 6. This CDR3 has 15 residues. Germline CDR1 and CDR2: SGHDN and FVKESK. CDR3 in amino acids: CASSQLAGSNYEQYF. CDR3 DNA sequence: TGTGCCAGCAGCCAGCTAGCGGGATCCAACTACGAGCAGTACTTC. Combining the CDR3 with reference TRBV14 and TRBJ2-7 gives the whole variable domain EAGVTQFPSHSVIEKGQTVTLRCDPISGHDNLYWYRRVMGKEIKFLLHFVKESKQDESGMPNNRFLAERTGGTYSTLKVQPAELEDSGVYFCASSQLAGSNYEQYFGPGTRLTVT.

The CDR3 sequence: CAISAGQGPYEQYF. The DNA for the CDR3 is TGTGCCATCAGTGCCGGACAGGGACCCTACGAGCAGTACTTC. The rearrangement joins TRBV10-3 to TRBJ2-7, with TRBD1 identical over 8 bases. Trimming removed 4 bases from V and 2 bases from J; junction bases left unmatched: 4. This CDR3 is 14 amino acids long. The V gene's germline CDR1 is ENHRY and CDR2 SYGVKD.

This clone has just a few counts. The genes are TRBV6-4 and TRBJ2-1; 13 nucleotides agree with TRBD2. Trimming at V came to 6 bases and at J to 7 bases, leaving 6 bases not matched to a gene. The CDR3 runs 15 residues. Germline loops: CDR1 MRHNA, CDR2 SNTAGT. Written as DNA, the CDR3 is TGTGCCAGCAGCGGACTAGCGGGAGAAGGTAATGAGCAGTTCTTC. The encoded protein is CASSGLAGEGNEQFF.

This rearrangement joins TRBV6-6 to TRBJ2-7; no firm D call. This CDR3 region has 13 residues. Trimming stripped 3 bases from V and 2 bases from J, with 8 bases between. Germline-derived CDR1 and CDR2 are MNHNY and SVGAGI (reference sequence). The CDR3 coding sequence is TGTGCCAGCAGTTATGTCGGTACCTACGAGCAGTACTTC. Its translation: CASSYVGTYEQYF.

There are a few counts of this clone. V gene TRBV7-9 combines with J gene TRBJ1-6, with 9 bases lining up with TRBD1. There are 17 residues in the CDR3. Germline CDR1 reads SEHNR; CDR2 reads FQNEAQ (reference sequence). V trimming: 3 bases; J trimming: 10 bases; junction bases outside the gene matches: 13. The CDR3 nucleotides are TGTGCCAGCAGCTTTCACGACTCACAGGGGGCCCGCTCACCCCTCCACTTT. The encoded protein is CASSFHDSQGARSPLHF.

This chain connects TRBV7-6 to TRBJ2-7; D is perhaps TRBD2 (5 bases). V shed 4 bases and J shed 7 bases, with 11 bases lying between them. This CDR3 has 12 amino acids. The germline V gene encodes CDR1 SGHVS and CDR2 FNYEAQ. CDR3 nucleotide sequence: TGTGCCAGCAGCTCTGGTCCGGGGGAGCAGTACTTC. This translates into CASSSGPGEQYF.

V gene TRBV4-1 combines with J gene TRBJ1-2, with a tentative D call TRBD1 (6 bases). CDR1 and CDR2 (germline): MGHRA, YSYEKL. V was pared by 5 bases and J by 7 bases, with 11 bases between. This CDR3 region has 12 residues. The CDR3 sequence is CASSDGGAGYTF. Here the CDR3 DNA reads TGCGCCAGCAGCGATGGGGGGGCTGGCTACACCTTC.

This clone was counted a few times. The chain carries TRBV7-2 and TRBJ1-5, with D perhaps TRBD1 (6 bases). CDR1 is SGHTA and CDR2 is FQGNSA in the germline V gene. CDR3 length: 15 amino acids. The V and J ends lost 6 bases and 7 bases respectively, with 19 bases between them. The CDR3 region has the DNA TGTGCCAGCAGTTTTACTCAGGGGAGTGGACAGCCCCAGCATTTT. This encodes CASSFTQGSGQPQHF.

The rearrangement links TRBV7-6 to TRBJ2-2, with 7 bases aligning to TRBD1. The CDR3 loop spans 14 amino acids. CDR1 is SGHVS, CDR2 FNYEAQ, per germline. V lost 6 bases, J lost 1 base, and 2 bases stayed unmatched. CDR3 in DNA: TGTGCCAGCAGACGGGACAGGAACACCGGGGAGCTGTTTTTT. This gives the protein CASRRDRNTGELFF.

The chain carries TRBV28 and TRBJ1-2; the D gene is possibly TRBD1 (5 bases). Trimming took 4 bases from V and 6 from J, leaving 12 bases between them. The CDR3 spans 13 residues. CDR1 and CDR2 (germline): MDHEN, SYDVKM. Here the CDR3 DNA reads TGTGCCAGCAGTTGGCTCGGGACTGATGGCTACACCTTC. It translates to CASSWLGTDGYTF.

The chain joins TRBV2 to TRBJ2-2, with TRBD2 identical over 7 bases. Germline V CDR1 and CDR2: SNHLY, FYNNEI. The CDR3 runs to 17 residues. Losses at the gene ends were 1 base for V and 4 bases for J; bases not matched to a gene: 9. The CDR3 bases are TGTGCCAGCAGTGAAGGCGGTCTAGCGGAGATCACCGGGGAGCTGTTTTTT. Its protein is CASSEGGLAEITGELFF.

This clone was picked up one time. The rearrangement joins TRBV10-3 to TRBJ2-3; D is unclear. The germline CDR1 and CDR2 sequences are ENHRY and SYGVKD. The CDR3 has 13 residues. Between the trimmed V and J ends, which lost 2 bases and 4 bases, there was a span of 7 bases. The CDR3 is CAISEREADTQYF. CDR3 in DNA: TGTGCCATCAGTGAGCGAGAGGCAGATACGCAGTATTTT.

To note about this clone: One end of the junction varies from germline; a read error may be responsible. The same CDR3 can be traced to other DNA sequences in this sample. This chain links TRBV6-6 with TRBJ1-1; 7 bases align to TRBD1. Germline values: CDR1 MNHNY, CDR2 SVGAGI (reference sequence). The length of the CDR3 is 13 residues. The CDR3 loop reads CASNPQGTTEAFF. CDR3 in DNA: TGTGCCAGCAACCCACAGGGGACCACTGAAGCGTTCTTT.